The 11 T cell receptor beta chains listed next were all sequenced from one sample in a study of blood T cell repertoires in COVID-19. Generated by immunoSEQ multiplex PCR, the TCRdb table keeps only in-frame clones and is missing some. The data contain approximately 220,000 clones, 83% of them singletons. The sequencing sample was made of PBMCs or T cells enriched from blood (not recorded which). These receptors came from a woman in her fifties or sixties who had been exposed to COVID-19.

The rearrangement uses TRBV10-2 and TRBJ2-7; 8 nucleotides agree with TRBD2. Germline V gene data show CDR1 as WSHSY and CDR2 as SAAADI. J gave up 3 bases and V 0 bases, and 4 bases lay outside the gene matches. The CDR3 covers 15 residues. CDR3 bases: TGCGCCAGCAGTGAGTCCCCCGGGACTAGCTACGAGCAGTACTTC. Translating gives CASSESPGTSYEQYF.

V gene TRBV6-6 combines with J gene TRBJ2-3, with D tentatively TRBD2 (5 bases). The CDR3 is 14 amino acids. Germline V gene sequence: CDR1 MNHNY, CDR2 SVGAGI (reference sequence). V lost 7 bases to trimming and J lost 2 bases, with 13 bases between them. Here the CDR3 DNA reads TGTGCCAGCACGAGGGCGACTTCCACAGATACGCAGTATTTT. Residues: CASTRATSTDTQYF.

The J gene is TRBJ2-7, the V gene TRBV6-5, with D perhaps matching TRBD2 (5 bases). The germline V gene has CDR1 MNHEY and CDR2 SVGAGI. The CDR3 spans 13 residues. V lost 5 bases and J lost 7, with 15 bases in between. The CDR3 protein is CASSNIKSGEQYF. For the CDR3, the DNA is TGTGCCAGCAGTAACATCAAGTCGGGAGAGCAGTACTTC.

V and J are TRBV29-1 and TRBJ2-7; weak D call: TRBD1 (6 bases). The CDR3 extends over 14 amino acids. Germline CDR1 SQVTM, CDR2 ANQGSEA. Trimming removed 1 base at V and 2 bases at J, with 12 bases between. This chain's CDR3 is CSVEVQGVTYEQYF. The CDR3 nucleotides are TGCAGCGTTGAAGTACAGGGAGTCACCTACGAGCAGTACTTC.

A few counts support this clone. This rearrangement joins TRBV5-1 to TRBJ1-5, with D unclear. V lost 0 bases to trimming and J lost 4 bases, with 11 bases between them. The CDR3 is made up of 15 amino acids. The germline V gene encodes CDR1 SGHRS and CDR2 YFSETQ. CDR3 nucleotides: TGCGCCAGCAGCTTGGGTAGCGGAGGTAATCAGCCCCAGCATTTT. The encoded protein is CASSLGSGGNQPQHF.

The rearrangement joins TRBV18 to TRBJ1-2; maybe TRBD1 (5 bases). Trimming cost V 2 bases and J 2 bases, with 12 bases left between them. The CDR3 spans 15 residues. Germline assignment: CDR1 KGHSH and CDR2 LQKENI. The CDR3 reads CASSPSAGKNYGYTF. As DNA, the CDR3 is TGTGCCAGCTCACCATCGGCAGGGAAAAACTATGGCTACACCTTC.

The chain employs TRBV2 and TRBJ1-4, with D possibly TRBD1 on 5 matching bases. The ends were cut back, 8 bases at V and 5 bases at J, with 15 bases in the middle. Germline V CDR1 and CDR2: SNHLY, FYNNEI. The CDR3 consists of 14 residues. The CDR3 sequence: CASGDRDSNEKLFF. In DNA form, the CDR3 reads TGTGCCAGCGGGGACCGGGACTCGAATGAAAAACTGTTTTTT.

V is TRBV6-2 or TRBV6-3 and J is TRBJ2-7; 9 bases map to TRBD2. Trimming cost V 0 bases and J 5 bases; bases outside gene matches: 8. Germline V CDR1 and CDR2: MNHEY, SVGEGT. This CDR3 region has 16 residues. The DNA of the CDR3 is TGTGCCAGCAGTTACTCGAATACGGGACTAGCCCACGAGCAGTACTTC. This sequence encodes CASSYSNTGLAHEQYF.

The chain combines TRBV4-1 with TRBJ1-1; no definite D call. The CDR3 sequence is 14 residues long. Trimming removed 0 bases at V and 6 bases at J, with 11 bases between. Germline V lookup: CDR1 MGHRA, CDR2 YSYEKL. DNA of the CDR3: TGCGCCAGCAGCCAAGAGAGTAGCAGATCTGAAGCTTTCTTT. It specifies CASSQESSRSEAFF.

The genes are TRBV18 and TRBJ2-7; 8 nucleotides align to TRBD1. The ends lost 4 bases at V and 2 bases at J; junction bases unmatched: 10. The germline V gene encodes CDR1 KGHSH and CDR2 LQKENI. CDR3 length: 16 residues. The CDR3 DNA follows: TGTGCCAGCTCACTGGGACAGGCGACCCAGGCCTACGAGCAGTACTTC. Amino acid sequence: CASSLGQATQAYEQYF.

This chain connects TRBV7-7 to TRBJ2-1; 12 bases fit TRBD2. This CDR3 is built from 15 residues. CDR1 is SSHAT, CDR2 FNYEAQ, per germline (reference sequence). After removal of 3 bases from V and 3 bases from J, the junction contained 0 bases not matched to a gene. CDR3 region: CASSLTSGGYNEQFF. CDR3 bases: TGTGCCAGCAGCTTGACTAGCGGGGGCTACAATGAGCAGTTCTTC.